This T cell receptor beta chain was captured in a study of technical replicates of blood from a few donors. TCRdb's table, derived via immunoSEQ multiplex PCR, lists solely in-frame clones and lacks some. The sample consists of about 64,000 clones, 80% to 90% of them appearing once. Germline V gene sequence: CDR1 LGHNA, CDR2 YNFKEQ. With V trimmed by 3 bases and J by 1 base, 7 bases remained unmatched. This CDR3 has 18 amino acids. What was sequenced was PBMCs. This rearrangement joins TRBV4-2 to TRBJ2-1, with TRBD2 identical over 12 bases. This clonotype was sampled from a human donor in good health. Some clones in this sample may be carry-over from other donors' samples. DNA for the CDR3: TGTGCCAGCAGCCACCTGACTAGCGGGGGCTTTTCCTACAATGAGCAGTTCTTC. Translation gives CASSHLTSGGFSYNEQFF.